Following are 19 T cell receptor beta chains from one sample sequenced in a study of T cell clones after liver transplantation. Method: immunoSEQ multiplex PCR; TCRdb's copy keeps in-frame clones and lacks some. Among about 99,000 clones listed, roughly four fifths were seen once. The source material was CD4+ T cells from blood, sampled 47 months after liver transplant. The receptor set was obtained from a human patient who received a liver transplant. The T cells may partly be graft donor cells.

This chain connects TRBV2 to TRBJ2-7; 8 nucleotides match TRBD1. Germline assignment: CDR1 SNHLY and CDR2 FYNNEI. The V segment lost 7 bases and the J segment 0 bases; nucleotides outside the gene matches: 8. The CDR3 length is 15 residues. The DNA for the CDR3 is TGTGCCAGCAATCCAGGGACAGGAGCCTCCTACGAGCAGTACTTC. Its protein is CASNPGTGASYEQYF.

This clone showed up just a few times. The J gene is TRBJ2-4, the V gene TRBV19; a weak D match, TRBD1 (6 bases). Trimming removed 5 bases from V and 8 bases from J, with 16 bases in between. This CDR3 spans 14 amino acids. Looked up from germline, CDR1 is LNHDA and CDR2 is SQIVND (reference sequence). The CDR3 bases are TGTGCCAGTAGTCTCACCGGGACAAGGGACATTCAGTACTTC. It codes for CASSLTGTRDIQYF. The whole variable domain, remainder taken from reference TRBV19 and TRBJ2-4, is DGGITQSPKYLFRKEGQNVTLSCEQNLNHDAMYWYRQDPGQGLRLIYYSQIVNDFQKGDIAEGYSVSREKKESFPLTVTSAQKNPTAFYLCASSLTGTRDIQYFGAGTRLSVL.

The genes are TRBV12-5 and TRBJ1-1, with D unresolved. This CDR3 is built from 15 residues. The V and J ends lost 1 base and 5 bases respectively, with 14 bases between them. Germline CDR1 LGHNT, CDR2 FRNRAP. For the CDR3, the DNA is TGTGCTAGTGGTTTGGCAGGTCTTGGGCGAACTGAAGCTTTCTTT. Translation gives CASGLAGLGRTEAFF.

In its sample, this clone was seen once. The V and J genes are TRBV9 and TRBJ2-3, with D tentatively TRBD1 (6 bases). In germline, CDR1 is SGDLS, CDR2 YYNGEE. V gave up 4 bases and J gave up 4 bases, with 16 bases separating them. The CDR3 covers 15 residues. The chain's CDR3 is CASSRPQGSADTQYF. The CDR3 nucleotides are TGTGCCAGCAGCAGACCACAGGGCTCCGCAGATACGCAGTATTTT.

V gene TRBV4-3 combines with J gene TRBJ1-3, with 8 bases aligning to TRBD1. CDR3 size: 18 residues. The germline V gene has CDR1 LGHNA and CDR2 YSLEER. V gave up 0 bases and J gave up 2 bases; unmatched junction bases: 9. In DNA, the CDR3 is TGCGCCAGCAGCCAAGATTTGACTCAGGGGGCGGCTGGAAACACCATATATTTT. Protein product: CASSQDLTQGAAGNTIYF.

The gene calls are TRBV28 and TRBJ2-3, with D perhaps given as TRBD1 or TRBD2 (5 bases each). Germline CDR1 and CDR2: MDHEN and SYDVKM. Deletions cut 2 bases from V and 9 bases from J, with 12 bases between. CDR3 size: 13 residues. CDR3 sequence (DNA): TGTGCCAGCAGTTTAGGGGGAGTCTCGACGCAGTATTTT. Protein sequence: CASSLGGVSTQYF.

The chain recombines TRBV6-6 with TRBJ2-1; 7 bases line up with TRBD1. CDR3 size: 13 residues. CDR1 MNHNY and CDR2 SVGAGI come from the germline V gene (reference sequence). J lost 5 bases, V lost 7 bases, and 5 bases had no gene match. This chain's CDR3 is CASTVTGNNEQFF. In nucleotides, the CDR3 is TGTGCCAGCACCGTGACAGGGAACAATGAGCAGTTCTTC.

The chain has TRBV5-4 and TRBJ2-1, with 10 nucleotides matching TRBD2. Germline lookup yields CDR1 SGHNT and CDR2 YYREEE (reference sequence). V gave up 0 bases and J gave up 8 bases; unmatched junction bases: 5. The CDR3 sequence is 15 residues long. In DNA form, the CDR3 reads TGTGCCAGCAGCTTGGGGGCTAGCGGGAGTGATGAGCAGTTCTTC. This sequence encodes CASSLGASGSDEQFF.

V and J are TRBV7-2 and TRBJ2-7; D is possibly TRBD2 (5 bases). Germline V lookup: CDR1 SGHTA, CDR2 FQGNSA. The V end lost 5 bases, the J end lost 2 bases, and 16 bases lay between the germline ends. This CDR3 region has 15 residues. This CDR3 is CASSPRTLDTYEQYF. The CDR3 DNA reads as TGTGCCAGCAGCCCTAGGACTCTTGATACCTACGAGCAGTACTTC.

The V call is TRBV5-1, the J call TRBJ2-7; a weak D match, TRBD2 (5 bases). There are 16 residues in the CDR3. Germline CDR1 reads SGHRS; CDR2 reads YFSETQ. With 2 bases removed from V and 0 bases from J, the gap between germline ends came to 15 bases. The CDR3 sequence is CASSFLSGQLSYEQYF. The CDR3 coding sequence is TGCGCCAGCAGCTTCCTAAGCGGCCAGCTCTCCTACGAGCAGTACTTC.

The chain couples TRBV10-2 to TRBJ2-3; 7 nucleotides match TRBD1. Per the germline V gene, CDR1 is WSHSY and CDR2 is SAAADI. CDR3 length: 16 residues. Germline trimming cut 2 bases from V and 5 bases from J; bases unmatched to any gene: 10. As DNA, the CDR3 is TGCGCCAGCAGTGAGCCCCGACAGGGAAGAGGAGATACGCAGTATTTT. This encodes CASSEPRQGRGDTQYF.

The CDR3, as DNA: TGTGCCAGCAAAGGGGGCAACTACTACGAGCAGTACTTC. Its protein is CASKGGNYYEQYF. The chain combines TRBV28 with TRBJ2-7; 7 positions agree with TRBD1. V trimming: 7 bases; J trimming: 3 bases; junction bases outside the gene matches: 6. Per the germline V gene, CDR1 is MDHEN and CDR2 is SYDVKM. The CDR3 has 13 amino acids. The full variable domain, completed using reference TRBV28 and TRBJ2-7, is DVKVTQSSRYLVKRTGEKVFLECVQDMDHENMFWYRQDPGLGLRLIYFSYDVKMKEKGDIPEGYSVSREKKERFSLILESASTNQTSMYLCASKGGNYYEQYFGPGTRLTVT.

The chain combines TRBV5-4 with TRBJ2-7; D remains ambiguous. The CDR3 is 14 amino acids. V lost 4 bases, J lost 2 bases, and 13 bases lay in between. Looked up from germline, CDR1 is SGHNT and CDR2 is YYREEE (reference sequence). The CDR3 here is CASSNPGRTYEQYF. The CDR3 DNA is TGTGCCAGCAGCAACCCTGGACGGACCTACGAGCAGTACTTC. The full variable domain, completed using reference TRBV5-4 and TRBJ2-7, is ETGVTQSPTHLIKTRGQQVTLRCSSQSGHNTVSWYQQALGQGPQFIFQYYREEENGRGNFPPRFSGLQFPNYSSELNVNALELDDSALYLCASSNPGRTYEQYFGPGTRLTVT.

The V gene is TRBV6-4, the J gene TRBJ2-1, with 7 bases identical to TRBD2. V shed 3 bases, J shed 5 bases, and the junction held 7 bases outside the gene matches. CDR1 is MRHNA, CDR2 SNTAGT, per germline. The CDR3 has 15 amino acids. CDR3 region: CASSDPRTRNNEQFF. The CDR3 DNA reads as TGTGCCAGCAGTGATCCAAGGACTAGAAACAATGAGCAGTTCTTC.

Only a few counts were recorded for this clone. J is TRBJ1-4 and V is TRBV18, with D perhaps TRBD1 (6 bases). The germline V and J ends were trimmed by 5 bases and 4 bases, with 17 bases remaining between them. This CDR3 is built from 16 residues. Germline V gene lookup returns CDR1 KGHSH and CDR2 LQKENI. CDR3 loop: CASSESLGHLNEKLFF. The CDR3 region has the DNA TGTGCCAGCTCAGAATCGTTGGGACACCTTAATGAAAAACTGTTTTTT.

The genes are TRBV25-1 and TRBJ1-2; the D is unclear. This CDR3 is built from 12 residues. CDR1 MGHDK and CDR2 SYGVNS come from the germline V gene. Trimming shortened V by 8 bases and J by 5 bases, and 12 bases separated the two germline ends. For the CDR3, the DNA is TGTGCCAGCCTACTACACGGGTATGGCTACACCTTC. It translates to CASLLHGYGYTF.

This clone was recorded once. The chain couples TRBV7-2 to TRBJ1-5; D is ambiguous. V lost 2 bases to trimming and J lost 4 bases, with 3 bases between them. CDR1 is SGHTA and CDR2 is FQGNSA in the germline V gene. The CDR3 has 12 amino acids. This CDR3 is CASSLPNQPQHF. The CDR3 DNA sequence: TGTGCCAGCAGCTTACCTAATCAGCCCCAGCATTTT. The complete variable domain, with remaining parts taken from reference TRBV7-2 and TRBJ1-5, reads GAGVSQSPSNKVTEKGKDVELRCDPISGHTALYWYRQSLGQGLEFLIYFQGNSAPDKSGLPSDRFSAERTGGSVSTLTIQRTQQEDSAVYLCASSLPNQPQHFGDGTRLSIL.

The chain couples TRBV6-1 to TRBJ2-2, with D perhaps TRBD2 (5 bases). CDR1 and CDR2 from the germline V gene are MNHNS and SASEGT. V was shortened by 4 bases and J by 7 bases, with 10 bases between the two germline ends. The CDR3 loop spans 13 amino acids. CDR3 in DNA: TGTGCCAGCAGTGTTTCCGGGAACGGGGAGCTGTTTTTT. The encoded protein is CASSVSGNGELFF.

The chain combines TRBV28 with TRBJ1-1; tentatively, D is TRBD1 (6 bases). The CDR3 runs to 14 residues. V gave up 2 bases and J gave up 1 base, with 8 bases separating them. The germline V gene has CDR1 MDHEN and CDR2 SYDVKM. The CDR3 DNA reads TGTGCCAGCAGTTTAACGACAGGGAACACTGAAGCTTTCTTT. Translated, it gives CASSLTTGNTEAFF.